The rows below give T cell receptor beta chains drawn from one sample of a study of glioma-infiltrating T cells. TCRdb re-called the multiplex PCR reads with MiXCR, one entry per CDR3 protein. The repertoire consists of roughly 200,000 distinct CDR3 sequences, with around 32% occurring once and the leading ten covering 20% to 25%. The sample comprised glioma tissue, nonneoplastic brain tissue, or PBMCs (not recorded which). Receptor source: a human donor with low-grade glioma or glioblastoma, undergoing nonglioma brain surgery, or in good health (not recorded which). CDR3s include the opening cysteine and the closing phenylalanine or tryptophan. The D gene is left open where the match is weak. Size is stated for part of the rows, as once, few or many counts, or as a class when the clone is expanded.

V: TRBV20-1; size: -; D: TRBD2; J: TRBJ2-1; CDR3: CSAIASGRAPNEQFF; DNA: TGCAGTGCTATAGCAAGCGGGAGGGCCCCCAATGAGCAGTTCTTC
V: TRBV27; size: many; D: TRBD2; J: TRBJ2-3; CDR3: CASSRGLAGLNTQYF; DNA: TGTGCCAGCAGCCGAGGACTAGCGGGACTCAATACGCAGTATTTT
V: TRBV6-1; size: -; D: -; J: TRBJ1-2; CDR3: CASSERTPGRHGYTF; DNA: TGTGCCAGCAGTGAAAGGACACCCGGTCGGCATGGCTACACCTTC
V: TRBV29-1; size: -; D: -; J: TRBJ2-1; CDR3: CSIVVYNEQFF; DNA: TGCAGCATTGTAGTCTACAATGAGCAGTTCTTC
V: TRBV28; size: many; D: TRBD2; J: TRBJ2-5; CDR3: CASSSAGARQYQETQYF; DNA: TGTGCCAGCAGTTCAGCGGGAGCCCGCCAGTACCAAGAGACCCAGTACTTC
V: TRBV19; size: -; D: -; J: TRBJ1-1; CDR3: CASSMAGMGTTEAFF; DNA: TGTGCCAGTAGTATGGCAGGGATGGGAACGACTGAAGCTTTCTTT
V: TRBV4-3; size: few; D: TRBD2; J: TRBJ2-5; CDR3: CASSQVAGARETQYF; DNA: TGCGCCAGCAGCCAAGTGGCGGGAGCAAGGGAGACCCAGTACTTC
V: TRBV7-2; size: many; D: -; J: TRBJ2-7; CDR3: CASSSPSTAYEQYF; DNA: TGTGCCAGCAGCTCTCCCTCTACCGCCTACGAGCAGTACTTC
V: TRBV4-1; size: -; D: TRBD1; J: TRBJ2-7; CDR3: CASSQIQGAFEQYF; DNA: TGCGCCAGCAGCCAAATACAGGGGGCATTCGAGCAGTACTTC
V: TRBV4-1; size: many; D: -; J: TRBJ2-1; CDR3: CASSQEAVLGYNEQFF; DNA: TGCGCCAGCAGCCAAGAAGCTGTTTTGGGGTACAATGAGCAGTTCTTC
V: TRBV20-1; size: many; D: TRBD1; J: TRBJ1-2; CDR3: CSAPGQGAHGYGYTF; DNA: TGCAGTGCTCCGGGACAGGGGGCGCACGGCTATGGCTACACCTTC
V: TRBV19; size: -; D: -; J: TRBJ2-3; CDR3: CASSIMAQWADTQYF; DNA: TGTGCCAGTAGTATCATGGCGCAGTGGGCCGATACGCAGTATTTT
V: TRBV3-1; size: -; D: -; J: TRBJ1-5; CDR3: CASSQDAGVWQPQHF; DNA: TGTGCCAGCAGCCAAGATGCCGGGGTGTGGCAGCCCCAGCATTTT
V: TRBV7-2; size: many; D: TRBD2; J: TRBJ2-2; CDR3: CASSGYAGGNTGELFF; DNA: TGTGCCAGCAGCGGCTATGCGGGAGGCAACACCGGGGAGCTGTTTTTT
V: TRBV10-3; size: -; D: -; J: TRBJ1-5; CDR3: CAISESRDGGPQHF; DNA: TGTGCCATCAGTGAGTCGAGGGATGGGGGGCCCCAGCACTTT
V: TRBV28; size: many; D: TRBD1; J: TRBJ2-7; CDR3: CASSFRGPPYEQYF; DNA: TGTGCCAGCAGTTTCAGGGGGCCCCCCTACGAGCAGTACTTC
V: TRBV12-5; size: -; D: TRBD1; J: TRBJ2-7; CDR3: CASGRGQTSPEQYF; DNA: TGTGCTAGTGGCCGGGGACAGACTTCTCCTGAGCAGTACTTC
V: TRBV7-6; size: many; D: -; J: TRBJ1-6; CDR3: CASGKDRDSPLHF; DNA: TGTGCCAGCGGAAAGGACAGAGATTCACCCCTCCACTTT
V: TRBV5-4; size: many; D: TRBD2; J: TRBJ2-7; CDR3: CASSLAGGHYEQYF; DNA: TGTGCCAGCAGCTTAGCGGGAGGGCACTACGAGCAGTACTTC
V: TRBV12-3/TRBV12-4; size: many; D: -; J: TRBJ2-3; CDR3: CASTKWTEGTDTQYF; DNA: TGTGCCAGCACCAAGTGGACGGAAGGCACAGATACGCAGTATTTT
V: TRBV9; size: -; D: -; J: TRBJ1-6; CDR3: CASSNRGGGNNSPLHF; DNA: TGTGCCAGCAGCAACCGAGGGGGGGGGAATAATTCACCCCTCCACTTT
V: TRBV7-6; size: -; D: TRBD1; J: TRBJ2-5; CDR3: CDSSLLGQGVGETQYF; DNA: TGTGATAGCAGCCTCCTGGGACAGGGAGTTGGAGAGACCCAGTACTTC
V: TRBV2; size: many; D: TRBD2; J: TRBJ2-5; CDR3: CASSDGTRETQYF; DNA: TGTGCCAGCAGTGACGGGACTAGAGAGACCCAGTACTTC
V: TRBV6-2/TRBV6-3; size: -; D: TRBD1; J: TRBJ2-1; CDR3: CASSYAVTGAYNEQSF; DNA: TGTGCCAGCAGTTACGCCGTGACAGGGGCCTACAATGAGCAGTCCTTC
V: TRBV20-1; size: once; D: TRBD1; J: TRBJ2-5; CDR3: CRGQALQETQYF; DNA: TGCAGGGGACAGGCACTCCAAGAGACCCAGTACTTC
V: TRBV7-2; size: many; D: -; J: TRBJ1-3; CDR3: CASSLVYSGNTIYF; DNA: TGTGCCAGCAGCTTAGTTTACTCTGGAAACACCATATATTTT
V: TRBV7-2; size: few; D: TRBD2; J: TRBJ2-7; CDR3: CASSRYDLAGGGEQYF; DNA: TGTGCCAGCAGCAGATACGACCTAGCGGGAGGGGGCGAGCAGTACTTC
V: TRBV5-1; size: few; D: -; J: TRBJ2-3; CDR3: CASGRILTDTQYF; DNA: TGCGCCTCGGGTCGAATACTCACAGATACGCAGTATTTT
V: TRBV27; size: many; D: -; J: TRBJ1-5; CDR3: CASSSSGQASNQPQHF; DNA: TGTGCCAGCAGTTCCTCTGGGCAGGCGAGCAATCAGCCCCAGCATTTT
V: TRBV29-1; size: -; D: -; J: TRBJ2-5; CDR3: CSVDRGLAWETQYF; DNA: TGCAGCGTTGACAGGGGACTGGCATGGGAGACCCAGTACTTC
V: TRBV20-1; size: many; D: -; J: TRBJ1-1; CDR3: CSARAPGRDTEAFF; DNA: TGCAGTGCTAGAGCTCCTGGGCGGGACACTGAAGCTTTCTTT
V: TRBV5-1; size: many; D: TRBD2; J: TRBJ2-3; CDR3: CASSLGSSGRRYTDTQYF; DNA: TGCGCCAGCAGCTTGGGGTCTAGCGGTCGACGATACACAGATACGCAGTATTTT
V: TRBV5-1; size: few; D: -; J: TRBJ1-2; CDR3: CASSLAGVPGYTF; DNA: TGCGCCAGCAGCTTGGCCGGGGTTCCCGGCTACACCTTC
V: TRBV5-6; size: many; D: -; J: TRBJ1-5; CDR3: CASSLGVTYQPQHF; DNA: TGTGCCAGCAGCTTGGGGGTCACCTATCAGCCCCAGCATTTT
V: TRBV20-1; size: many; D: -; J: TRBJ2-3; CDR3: CSAEGGTGSTDTQYF; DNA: TGCAGTGCCGAGGGGGGGACAGGCAGCACAGATACGCAGTATTTT
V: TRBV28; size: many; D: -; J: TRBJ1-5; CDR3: CASSPGGVGTGQPQHF; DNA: TGTGCCAGCAGTCCGGGTGGCGTGGGTACAGGACAGCCCCAGCATTTT
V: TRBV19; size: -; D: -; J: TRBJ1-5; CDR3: CASSIAVWAGASNQPQHF; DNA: TGTGCCAGTAGTATAGCGGTTTGGGCGGGGGCTAGCAATCAGCCCCAGCATTTT
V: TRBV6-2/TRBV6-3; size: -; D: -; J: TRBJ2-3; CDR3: CASSYSGAERGWDTQYF; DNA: TGTGCCAGCAGTTACTCGGGGGCGGAGCGGGGATGGGATACGCAGTATTTT
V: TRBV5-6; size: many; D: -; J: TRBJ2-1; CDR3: CASSRDPGSYNEQFF; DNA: TGTGCCAGCAGCCGGGACCCTGGCTCCTACAATGAGCAGTTCTTC
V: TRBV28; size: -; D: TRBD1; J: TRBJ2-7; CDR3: CASSSSPPPGQGGEQYF; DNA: TGTGCCAGCAGCTCAAGCCCGCCCCCGGGACAGGGTGGAGAGCAGTACTTC
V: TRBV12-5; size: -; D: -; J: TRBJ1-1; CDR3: CASGLTIGAFMNTEAFF; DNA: TGTGCTAGTGGTTTGACGATAGGGGCCTTCATGAACACTGAAGCTTTCTTT